This note documents a single T cell receptor (beta chain) sequence. This clonotype was seen a handful of times. Its cognate antigen has yet to be identified. Nothing much larger sits one base from this clone, and base qualities are not available. The entry originates in a study of CD8 T cells in ankylosing spondylitis listed by TCRdb under 2017. Context from the whole study: The study profiled T cell receptor beta repertoires in healthy donors and ankylosing spondylitis patients to find disease-linked TCR variants. The full study cohort was made up of about two dozen ankylosing spondylitis patients and 108 healthy donors. Samples of peripheral blood were taken, and for ankylosing spondylitis patients, synovial fluid was collected as well. Study-wide conclusions, independent of this receptor: A CD8+ phenotype was shown by the disease-linked clones, which were found at relatively low frequencies in peripheral blood. Blood from ankylosing spondylitis patients appeared to be characterized by a TCR beta motif made up of several highly homologous amino acid variants. The disease-linked clones were reported to be significantly enriched in matched synovial fluid samples from ankylosing spondylitis patients. Some motif variants had previously been reported in the synovial fluid and blood of reactive arthritis patients, which suggests shared mechanisms of disease initiation.

The germline V gene provides CDR1 SGHRS and CDR2 YFSETQ. From the cysteine up to the phenylalanine, the CDR3 has a length of 15 residues. CDR3 DNA only is kept here, 45 bases in frame from base 1. V is cut by 3 bases and J by 2 bases, and the space between the germline ends is 11 bases. Instrument on record: Illumina HiSeq 2500. Quantitative 5'-RACE with molecular barcodes was used to prepare TCR beta libraries. For the original study's pipeline: A new computational method based on a probabilistic model of VDJ rearrangement was used to identify disease-linked TCR variants. TCRdb's own reprocessing of the public reads used fastp at Q25 and MiXCR and kept productive beta chains. Each CDR3 protein gets just one entry, which takes the most common genes and DNA from the rows behind it. These V and J calls derive from TCRdb rather than the authors' analysis. In all, the sample holds about 250,000 distinct CDR3 sequences, and under 35% of those were seen once. The ten largest clones take up about 4% of the sample.

The TCR originated in a male donor with ankylosing spondylitis or in good health (not recorded which). The source material was blood, either unsorted or a sorted T cell fraction (not recorded which). The V gene is TRBV5-1 and the J gene is TRBJ2-2, with a tentative D gene TRBD1 over 5 matching bases. The nucleotide sequence reads as follows: TGCGCCAGCAGCTCACGACAGAGTAACACCGGGGAGCTGTTTTTT. The translation is CASSSRQSNTGELFF.